This TCR beta chain was captured in a study of CD8+ T cells in alopecia areata (dated by TCRdb to the late 2010s). Study-wide context: The treated patients, all with moderate-to-severe alopecia areata, were enrolled in an open-label pilot trial of oral tofacitinib given at 5 to 10 mg twice daily. Tofacitinib was administered for 6 to 18 months, and 6 months of follow-up off drug were then conducted to assess delayed response and recurrence. For the treated patients, the SALT score, which quantifies what percentage of scalp surface area is affected, served as the measure of disease severity. High-throughput TCRbeta sequencing was used to examine T cell clonal expansion in alopecia areata in both the C3H/HeJ mouse model and human patients. Human TCRbeta sequencing covered scalp tissue and sorted CD4+ and CD8+ peripheral blood T cells from patchy and totalis/universalis alopecia areata patients and healthy controls. Tofacitinib-treated patients had biopsies at baseline and at 4 and 24 weeks of treatment, with a later scalp biopsy in several patients. Scalp clonality was compared among normal scalp (n=4), patchy alopecia areata scalp (n=8), and alopecia totalis/universalis scalp (n=8). RNA came from the PAXgene miRNA kit for fixed scalp, the miRNeasy kit for PBMCs, and the RNeasy kit for mouse skin. TCRbeta CDR3 regions were amplified by immunoSEQ multiplex PCR with 35 Vbeta forward and 13 Jbeta reverse primers. The paper's findings and limits, for the study overall: Unlike mouse skin, where gammadelta T cells dominate, normal human skin contains resident alphabeta T cells that get sequenced too, which complicates analysis of the scalp TCR repertoire. Because the treated cohort was small and had just a single nonresponder, larger studies are needed to establish links between baseline CD8+ expansion and response. Compared with normal scalp, lesional scalp, particularly in alopecia totalis/universalis, had higher clonality and more expanded CD8+ clones, which suggests antigenic drive. Tofacitinib significantly decreased scalp clonality and the number of expanded CD8+ clones among the top 100 scalp clones. TCR sequences shared between patients were less clear than in mice, possibly partly because of HLA diversity in the patient population. Many expanded lesional clones were found to persist in scalp and blood during tofacitinib treatment, and relapse after treatment cessation may be partly explained by this persistence.

Details on this clone: The antigen this receptor binds is unknown. Base qualities were left out, and no much larger clone turns up one base away.

Sequences MNHEY (CDR1) and SMNVEV (CDR2) are obtained from the germline V gene (reference sequence). The CDR3 covers 14 residues, taking in both the cysteine and the phenylalanine. The sequence is cut down to CDR3 DNA, 42 bases in frame from base 1. V has 5 bases trimmed and J has 7 bases trimmed; junction bases matching no gene number 6. This specimen's time point label, interpreted: 4 weeks on oral tofacitinib. The treatment or condition label of this sample denotes: oral pan-JAK inhibitor, 5-10 mg twice daily. Peripheral blood and lesional scalp punch biopsies were obtained from patients with alopecia areata. PBMCs were separated by density centrifugation and stained for CD3, CD4 and CD8, after which CD4+ and CD8+ T cells were sorted on a FACSAria. The library was prepared using the immunoSEQ multiplex PCR assay. RNA was extracted from all samples and reverse transcribed into cDNA as template for TCR sequencing. First-strand cDNA was synthesized using SuperScript III with a 2:1 mix of oligo-dT and random hexamers. Amplification bias was assessed with a synthetic immune receptor repertoire, and residual bias was removed computationally. Per the source publication's procedure: Raw reads were preprocessed for error removal, and CDR3 was defined according to IMGT conventions as running from the conserved cysteine to phenylalanine. To get clonality, Shannon entropy was normalized by log2 of the number of productive unique TCRs and the result was subtracted from 1. Whether each scalp clone was CD4 or CD8 was inferred by checking scalp TCRbeta sequences against the CD4 and CD8 repertoires from sorted blood. TCRdb limited this immuneACCESS table to in-frame rearrangements with V and J called. A share of clones is missing; checked studies link under half to unresolved V genes, and the rest is unexplained. V and J calls and clone size come straight from that table; D and trimming were deduced from the DNA. The sample table records approximately 150,000 clones; around 83% of these occur just once. Less than 15% of the sample rests with the top ten.

Sequencing was performed on CD8+ T cells sorted from blood, taken at week 4, from a patient treated with tofacitinib. The V and J segments used are TRBV27 and TRBJ2-1, with 9 middle bases fitting TRBD1. This clonotype was sampled from a human donor with alopecia areata. This receptor has the CDR3 CASSPQDRGNEQFF. The sequence in DNA is TGTGCCAGCAGTCCCCAGGACAGGGGTAATGAGCAGTTCTTC.